Below are 2 T cell receptor beta chains sequenced from a single sample in a study of shared clonotypes between healthy human individuals. Profiling relied on immunoSEQ multiplex PCR, and the TCRdb table lists in-frame clones only, not all of them. This sample has 450,000 to 500,000 clones; approximately 80% occur once, and the top ten carry around 11%. Sequencing input: PBMCs. These receptors originate from a woman aged 40 to 50 in good health. Some clones in this sample may be carry-over from other donors' samples.

V gene TRBV27 combines with J gene TRBJ2-5; no firm D call. The germline V and J ends were trimmed by 8 bases and 3 bases, with 7 bases remaining between them. The CDR3 runs to 11 residues. Germline CDR1 reads MNHEY; CDR2 reads SMNVEV (reference sequence). The CDR3 protein is CASHFEETQYF. The CDR3 bases are TGTGCCAGCCATTTTGAAGAGACCCAGTACTTC.

The rearrangement links TRBV5-1 to TRBJ2-3; maybe TRBD2 (5 bases). The ends were cut back, 0 bases at V and 6 bases at J, with 14 bases in the middle. CDR1 and CDR2 from the germline V gene are SGHRS and YFSETQ. The CDR3 has 15 residues. The CDR3: CASSLDLGTGDTQYF. CDR3 DNA sequence: TGCGCCAGCAGCTTGGATTTGGGTACGGGGGATACGCAGTATTTT.